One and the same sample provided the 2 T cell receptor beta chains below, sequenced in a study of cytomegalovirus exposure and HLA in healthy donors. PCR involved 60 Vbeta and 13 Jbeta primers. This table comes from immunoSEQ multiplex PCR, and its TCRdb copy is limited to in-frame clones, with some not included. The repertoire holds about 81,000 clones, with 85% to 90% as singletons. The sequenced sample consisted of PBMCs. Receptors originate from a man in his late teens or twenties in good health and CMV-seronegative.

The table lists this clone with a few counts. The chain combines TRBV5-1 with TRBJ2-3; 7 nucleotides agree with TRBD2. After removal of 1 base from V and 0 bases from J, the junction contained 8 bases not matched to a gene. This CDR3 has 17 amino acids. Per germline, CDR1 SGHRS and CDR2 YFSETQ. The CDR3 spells CASSLRLASISTDTQYF. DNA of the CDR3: TGCGCCAGCAGCTTGCGACTAGCTTCTATAAGCACAGATACGCAGTATTTT.

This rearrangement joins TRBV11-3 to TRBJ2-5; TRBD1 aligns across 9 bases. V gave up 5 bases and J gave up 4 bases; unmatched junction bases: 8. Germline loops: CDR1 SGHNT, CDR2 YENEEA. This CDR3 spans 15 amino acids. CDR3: CASSEGQGERETQYF. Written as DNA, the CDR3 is TGTGCCAGCAGCGAGGGACAGGGAGAGCGAGAGACCCAGTACTTC. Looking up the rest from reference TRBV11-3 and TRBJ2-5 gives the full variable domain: EAGVVQSPRYKIIEKKQPVAFWCNPISGHNTLYWYLQNLGQGPELLIRYENEEAVDDSQLPKDRFSAERLKGVDSTLKIQPAELGDSAVYLCASSEGQGERETQYFGPGTRLLVL.